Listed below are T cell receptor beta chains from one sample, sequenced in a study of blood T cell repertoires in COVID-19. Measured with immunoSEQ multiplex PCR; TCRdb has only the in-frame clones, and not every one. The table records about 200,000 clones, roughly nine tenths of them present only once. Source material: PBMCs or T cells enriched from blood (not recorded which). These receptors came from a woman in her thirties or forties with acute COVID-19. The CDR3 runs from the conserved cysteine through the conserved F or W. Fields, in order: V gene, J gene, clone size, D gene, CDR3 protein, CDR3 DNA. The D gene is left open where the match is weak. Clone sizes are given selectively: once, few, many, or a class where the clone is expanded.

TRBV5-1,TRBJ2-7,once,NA,CASSKGQYEQYF,TGCGCCAGCAGCAAAGGACAGTACGAGCAGTACTTC
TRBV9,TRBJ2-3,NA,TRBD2,CASSVSGRASDTQYF,TGTGCCAGCAGCGTAAGCGGGAGGGCCTCAGATACGCAGTATTTT
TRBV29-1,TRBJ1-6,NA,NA,CSVRSSYNSPLHF,TGCAGCGTTAGGAGCTCCTATAATTCACCCCTCCACTTT
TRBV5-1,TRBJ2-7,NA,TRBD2,CASGAGGPYEQYF,TGCGCCAGCGGAGCGGGGGGGCCGTACGAGCAGTACTTC
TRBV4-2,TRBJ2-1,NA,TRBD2,CASSHSGTTTDNEQFF,TGTGCCAGCAGCCACTCCGGGACTACCACCGACAATGAGCAGTTCTTC
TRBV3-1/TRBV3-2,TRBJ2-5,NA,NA,CASSQTRGTQYF,TGTGCCAGCAGCCAAACCCGAGGAACCCAGTACTTC
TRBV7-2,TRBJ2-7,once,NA,CASAPPGIRVSHEQYF,TGTGCCAGCGCTCCCCCAGGGATCAGGGTCAGCCACGAGCAGTACTTC
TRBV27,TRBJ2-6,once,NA,CASTQTGSSGANVLTF,TGTGCCAGCACCCAGACAGGTAGCTCTGGGGCCAACGTCCTGACTTTC
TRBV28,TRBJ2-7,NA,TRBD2,CASGTTAYEQYF,TGTGCGAGCGGGACTACAGCCTACGAGCAGTACTTC
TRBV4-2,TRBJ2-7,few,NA,CASSHVDSFEQYF,TGTGCCAGCAGCCATGTCGACTCTTTCGAGCAGTACTTC
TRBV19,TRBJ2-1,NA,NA,CASSSHGASYEQFF,TGTGCCAGTAGTTCCCATGGGGCTAGTTATGAGCAGTTCTTC
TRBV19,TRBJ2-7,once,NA,CASSIVDKGSYEQYF,TGTGCCAGTAGTATAGTTGACAAGGGGTCCTACGAGCAGTACTTC
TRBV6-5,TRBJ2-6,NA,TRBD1,CASGNRGSGANVLTF,TGTGCCAGCGGAAACAGGGGGTCTGGGGCCAACGTCCTGACTTTC
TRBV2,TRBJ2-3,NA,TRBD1,CASSIASTGYGTDTQYF,TGTGCCAGCAGTATAGCTTCGACAGGGTACGGCACAGATACGCAGTATTTT
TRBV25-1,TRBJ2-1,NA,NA,CASSLTGSYNEQFF,TGTGCCAGCAGTTTGACGGGCTCCTACAATGAGCAGTTCTTC
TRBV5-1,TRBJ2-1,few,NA,CASSLTVDNEQFF,TGCGCCAGCAGCTTGACAGTAGACAATGAGCAGTTCTTC
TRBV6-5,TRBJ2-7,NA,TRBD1,CASSQPGTGHGEQYF,TGTGCCAGCAGCCAACCCGGGACAGGGCATGGAGAGCAGTACTTC
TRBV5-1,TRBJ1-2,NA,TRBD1,CASSPNRDRVHGYTF,TGCGCCAGCAGCCCAAACCGGGACAGGGTACATGGCTACACCTTC
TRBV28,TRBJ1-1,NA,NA,CASPRSSGNVTEAFF,TGTGCCAGCCCCCGTTCTTCAGGGAACGTCACTGAAGCTTTCTTT
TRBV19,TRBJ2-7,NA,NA,CASSIDPLGSEQYF,TGTGCCAGTAGTATAGATCCCCTGGGGAGCGAGCAGTACTTC
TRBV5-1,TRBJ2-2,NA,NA,CASSLGTPNTGELFF,TGCGCCAGCAGCTTGGGGACTCCGAACACCGGGGAGCTGTTTTTT
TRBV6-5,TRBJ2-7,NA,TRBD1,CASSYGTGTSYEQYF,TGTGCCAGCAGTTACGGGACAGGGACCTCCTACGAGCAGTACTTC
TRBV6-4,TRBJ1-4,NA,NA,CAARLLNEKLFF,TGTGCCGCTAGACTACTTAATGAAAAACTGTTTTTT
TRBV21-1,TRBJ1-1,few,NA,CASSKSGVGGTEAFF,TGTGCCAGCAGCAAAAGTGGAGTTGGTGGCACTGAAGCTTTCTTT
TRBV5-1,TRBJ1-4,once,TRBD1,CASSLGTGGREKLFF,TGCGCCAGCAGCTTGGGGACAGGGGGGCGTGAAAAACTGTTTTTT